This TCR beta chain was profiled in a study of T cells in women clearing cervical HPV infection. Study at large: Controls' single incident HPV16 infection cleared within 12 months without precancer. Case blood was drawn when the lesion was first found; control blood after infection became undetectable.

Study observations and caveats: Richness differences could reflect unmeasured T-cell content per sample. CIN3+ cases had significantly higher TCR repertoire richness than controls, but evenness did not differ.

For this clone: Its antigen remains unknown.

The method was immunoSEQ multiplex PCR; TCRdb's version includes in-frame clones alone and lacks a portion of them. Its listing shows some 30,000 clones. The sequence was obtained from a woman aged 18 to 75 with a cervical HPV16 infection that either progressed to CIN3+ or cleared (not recorded which). Source material: blood buffy coat.

The covered CDR3 bases are TGCGCCAGCAGCTTGATCGGGGGGGCCGGTAATGAG. Protein product: CASSLIGGAGNE. The full CDR3 is CASSLIGGAGNEQFF. The chain links TRBV5-1 to TRBJ2-1; 8 bases map to TRBD2. The DNA ends 3 residues before the CDR3 does, and the rest of the CDR3 is filled in from the germline J gene. From germline, CDR1 is SGHRS and CDR2 YFSETQ. V dropped 1 base and J dropped 7; count of bases not matched to a gene: 7. This CDR3 is 15 amino acids long. The whole variable domain, filled in from reference TRBV5-1 and TRBJ2-1, reads KAGVTQTPRYLIKTRGQQVTLSCSPISGHRSVSWYQQTPGQGLQFLFEYFSETQRNKGNFPGRFSGRQFSNSRSEMNVSTLELGDSALYLCASSLIGGAGNEQFFGPGTRLTVL.